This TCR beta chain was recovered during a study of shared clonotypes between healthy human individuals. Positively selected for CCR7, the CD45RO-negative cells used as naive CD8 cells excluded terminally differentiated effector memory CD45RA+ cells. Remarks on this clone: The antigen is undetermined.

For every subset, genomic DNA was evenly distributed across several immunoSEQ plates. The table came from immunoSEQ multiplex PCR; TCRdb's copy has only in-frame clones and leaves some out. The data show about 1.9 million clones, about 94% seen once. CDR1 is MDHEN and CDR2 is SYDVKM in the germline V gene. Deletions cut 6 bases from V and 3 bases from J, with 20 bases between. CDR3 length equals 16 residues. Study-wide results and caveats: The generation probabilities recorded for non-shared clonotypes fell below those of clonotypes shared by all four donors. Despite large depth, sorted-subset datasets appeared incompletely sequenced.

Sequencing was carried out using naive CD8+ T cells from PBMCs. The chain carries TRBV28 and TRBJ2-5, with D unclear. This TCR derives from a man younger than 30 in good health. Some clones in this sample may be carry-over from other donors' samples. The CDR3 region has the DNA TGTGCCAGCAGACCTTACCCAGCAGAAGGAAAAGAGACCCAGTACTTC. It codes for CASRPYPAEGKETQYF.